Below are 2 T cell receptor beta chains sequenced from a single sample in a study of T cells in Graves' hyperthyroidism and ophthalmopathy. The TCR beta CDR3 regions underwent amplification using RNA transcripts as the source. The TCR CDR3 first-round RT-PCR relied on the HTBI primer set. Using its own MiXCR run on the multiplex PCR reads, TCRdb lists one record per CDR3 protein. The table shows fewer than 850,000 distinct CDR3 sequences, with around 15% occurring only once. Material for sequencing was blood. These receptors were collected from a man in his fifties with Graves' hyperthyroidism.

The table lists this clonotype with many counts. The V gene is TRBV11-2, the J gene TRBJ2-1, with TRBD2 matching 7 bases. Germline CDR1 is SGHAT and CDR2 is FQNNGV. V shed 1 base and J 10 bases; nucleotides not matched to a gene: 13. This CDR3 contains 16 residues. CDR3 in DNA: TGTGCCAGCAGCTTAGCGGGTAGAGTGGGAGCGGGAGAGCAGTTCTTC. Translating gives CASSLAGRVGAGEQFF.

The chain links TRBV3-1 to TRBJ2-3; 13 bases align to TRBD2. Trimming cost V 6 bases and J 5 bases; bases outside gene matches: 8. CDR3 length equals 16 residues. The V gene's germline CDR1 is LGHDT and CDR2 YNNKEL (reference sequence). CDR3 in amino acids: CASSRGLAGRGDTQYF. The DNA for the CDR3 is TGTGCCAGCAGTCGGGGACTAGCGGGAAGGGGAGATACGCAGTATTTT.